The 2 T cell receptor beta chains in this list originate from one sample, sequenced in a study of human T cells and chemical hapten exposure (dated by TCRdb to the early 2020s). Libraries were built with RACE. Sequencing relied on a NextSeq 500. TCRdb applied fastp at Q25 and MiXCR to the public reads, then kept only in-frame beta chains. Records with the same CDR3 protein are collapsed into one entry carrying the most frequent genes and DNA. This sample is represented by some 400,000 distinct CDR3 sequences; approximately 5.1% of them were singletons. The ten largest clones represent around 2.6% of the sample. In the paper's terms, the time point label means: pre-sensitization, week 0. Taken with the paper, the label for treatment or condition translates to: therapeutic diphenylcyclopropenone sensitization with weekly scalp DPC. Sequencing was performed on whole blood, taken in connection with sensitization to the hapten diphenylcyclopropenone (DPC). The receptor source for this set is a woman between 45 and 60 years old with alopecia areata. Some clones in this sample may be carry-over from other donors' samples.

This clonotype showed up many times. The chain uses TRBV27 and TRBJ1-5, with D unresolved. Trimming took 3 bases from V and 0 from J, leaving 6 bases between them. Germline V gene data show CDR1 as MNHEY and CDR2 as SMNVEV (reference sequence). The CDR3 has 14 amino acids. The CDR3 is CASSFRGSNQPQHF. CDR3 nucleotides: TGTGCCAGCAGTTTCCGGGGTAGCAATCAGCCCCAGCATTTT.

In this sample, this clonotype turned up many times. The CDR3 nucleotides are TGTGCCAGCAGCTTAGGTACTGGGGCCAACGTCCTGACTTTC. This codes for CASSLGTGANVLTF. The rearrangement links TRBV7-6 to TRBJ2-6; D gene ambiguous. The CDR3 sequence is 14 residues long. Trimming pared 1 base from V and 2 bases from J, leaving 3 bases between. The germline gives CDR1 SGHVS, CDR2 FNYEAQ.